This paragraph reports one T cell receptor (beta chain). The data are from a study of control samples from healthy donors and cancer patients. TCRdb's copy holds only in-frame clones and misses some; the assay was immunoSEQ multiplex PCR. The table has about 120,000 clones, 90% seen once; the top ten hold roughly 2.6%. The CDR3 length is 11 residues. Looked up from germline, CDR1 is SNHLY and CDR2 is FYNNEI. Trimming removed 2 bases at V and 6 bases at J, with 4 bases between. The chain employs TRBV2 and TRBJ1-2; D gene ambiguous. This TCR was recovered from a man aged 40-49 years in good health. The material sequenced was blood. The CDR3 nucleotides read TGTGCCAGCAGTGAATGGGATGGCTACACCTTC. Translating it yields CASSEWDGYTF.